The source of this TCR beta chain is a study of T cell repertoires in cytomegalovirus infection. TCRdb re-analysed the reads in MiXCR, keeping a single row per CDR3 protein. The sample has 60,000 to 85,000 distinct CDR3 sequences; roughly 20% are singletons. Germline V gene lookup returns CDR1 SGHTA and CDR2 FQGNSA. This CDR3 is 15 amino acids long. V was clipped by 3 bases and J by 3 bases, with 12 bases between them. In this sample, this clonotype turned up many times. Its antigen is unknown. The chain joins TRBV7-2 to TRBJ2-4; weak D call: TRBD1 (5 bases). The source is a human donor in good health (CMV status not recorded). Some clones in this sample may be carry-over from other donors' samples. Sample: PBMCs, sequenced either directly or after in vitro stimulation (not recorded which). This chain's CDR3 is CASSLMQGSKNIQYF. The CDR3 DNA follows: TGTGCCAGCAGCTTGATGCAGGGTAGCAAAAACATTCAGTACTTC.